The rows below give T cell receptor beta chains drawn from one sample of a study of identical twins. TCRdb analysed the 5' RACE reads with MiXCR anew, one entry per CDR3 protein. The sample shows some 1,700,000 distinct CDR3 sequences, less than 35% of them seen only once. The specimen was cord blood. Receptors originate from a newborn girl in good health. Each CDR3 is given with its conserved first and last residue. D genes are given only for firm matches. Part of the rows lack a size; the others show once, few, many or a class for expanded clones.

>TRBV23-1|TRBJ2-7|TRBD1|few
CASSQRGQGRYEQYF
TGCGCCAGCAGTCAAAGGGGGCAGGGTCGCTACGAGCAGTACTTC
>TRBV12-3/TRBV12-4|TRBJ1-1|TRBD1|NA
CASSIQGAKAEAFF
TGTGCCAGCAGCATACAGGGGGCGAAGGCTGAAGCTTTCTTT
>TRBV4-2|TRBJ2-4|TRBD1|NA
CASSQDLGQGADIQYF
TGTGCCAGCAGCCAAGATCTTGGACAGGGGGCGGACATTCAGTACTTC
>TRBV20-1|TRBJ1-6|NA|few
CSARERGGTYNSPLHF
TGCAGTGCTAGAGAGAGGGGGGGAACCTATAATTCACCCCTCCACTTT
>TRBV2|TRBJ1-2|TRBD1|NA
CASSEEGQGGYGYTF
TGTGCCAGCAGTGAGGAGGGACAGGGAGGCTATGGCTACACCTTC
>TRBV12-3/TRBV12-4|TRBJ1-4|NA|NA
CASSLVRARGKLFF
TGTGCCAGCAGTTTAGTGAGGGCCCGGGGAAAACTGTTTTTT
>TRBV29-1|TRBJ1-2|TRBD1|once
CSVEDHGDRGLYGYTF
TGCAGCGTTGAAGATCATGGGGACAGGGGGCTCTATGGCTACACCTTC
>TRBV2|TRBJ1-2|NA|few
CASILSLYGYTF
TGTGCCAGCATCCTTAGTCTCTATGGCTACACCTTC
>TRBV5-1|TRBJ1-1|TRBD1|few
CASSSHRGTEAFF
TGCGCCAGCAGCTCCCACAGGGGCACTGAAGCTTTCTTT
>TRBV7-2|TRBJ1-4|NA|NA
CASSLRSVGAEKLFF
TGTGCCAGCAGCTTACGGTCTGTTGGGGCCGAAAAACTGTTTTTT
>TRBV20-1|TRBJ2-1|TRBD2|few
CSARAQRGYNEQFF
TGCAGTGCTAGAGCACAGCGGGGATACAATGAGCAGTTCTTC
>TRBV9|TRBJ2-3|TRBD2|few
CASSVRLAGTDTQYF
TGTGCCAGCAGCGTGAGGCTAGCGGGCACAGATACGCAGTATTTT
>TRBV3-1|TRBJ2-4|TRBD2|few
CASSQVLLAGGKNIQYF
TGTGCCAGCAGCCAAGTTCTTCTAGCGGGGGGTAAAAACATTCAGTACTTC
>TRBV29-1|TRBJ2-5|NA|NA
CSVDSGDAAYRRGEGKETQYF
TGCAGCGTTGATTCGGGGGACGCAGCTTATCGGCGGGGAGAGGGAAAAGAGACCCAGTACTTC
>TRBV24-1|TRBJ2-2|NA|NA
CATRSNTGELFF
TGTGCCACCAGGTCGAACACCGGGGAGCTGTTTTTT
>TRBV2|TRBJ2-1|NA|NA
CASSVGLSPSYNEQFF
TGTGCCAGCAGTGTGGGGTTGTCCCCCTCCTACAATGAGCAGTTCTTC
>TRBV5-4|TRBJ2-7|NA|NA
CASSSTVNEQYF
TGTGCCAGCAGCTCGACAGTCAATGAGCAGTACTTC
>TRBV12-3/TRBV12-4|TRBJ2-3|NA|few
CASSLGSPTTDTQYF
TGTGCCAGCAGTTTGGGTAGCCCCACCACAGATACGCAGTATTTT
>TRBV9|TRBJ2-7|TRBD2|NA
CASSARGLADSYEQYF
TGTGCCAGCAGCGCAAGAGGACTAGCGGACTCCTACGAGCAGTACTTC
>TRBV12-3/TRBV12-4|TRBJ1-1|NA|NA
CASSSGPTSEAFF
TGTGCCAGCAGTTCGGGGCCGACATCTGAAGCTTTCTTT
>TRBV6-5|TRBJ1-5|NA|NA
CASSYSYREEGNQPQHF
TGTGCCAGCAGTTACTCATACAGGGAAGAAGGGAATCAGCCCCAGCATTTT
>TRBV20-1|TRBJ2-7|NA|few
CSALSDVSYEQYF
TGCAGTGCCCTTTCGGACGTCTCCTACGAGCAGTACTTC
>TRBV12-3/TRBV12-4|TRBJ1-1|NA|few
CASSLREEAEAFF
TGTGCCAGCAGTCTTCGTGAGGAGGCTGAAGCTTTCTTT
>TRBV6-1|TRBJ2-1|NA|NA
CASSGFTTGNNEQFF
TGTGCCAGCAGTGGTTTCACGACTGGAAACAATGAGCAGTTCTTC
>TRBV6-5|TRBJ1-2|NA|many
CASSATGYYGYTF
TGTGCCAGCAGTGCCACAGGGTACTATGGCTACACCTTC
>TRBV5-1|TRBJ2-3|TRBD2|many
CASSLPLAGLTDTQYF
TGTGCCAGCAGCCTACCCCTAGCGGGACTCACAGATACGCAGTATTTT
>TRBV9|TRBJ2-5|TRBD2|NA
CASSVLAGKGETQYF
TGTGCCAGCAGCGTTCTAGCGGGGAAGGGAGAGACCCAGTACTTC
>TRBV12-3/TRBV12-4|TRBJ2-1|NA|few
CASSQPVRTQFF
TGTGCCAGCAGCCAACCGGTCCGGACTCAGTTCTTC
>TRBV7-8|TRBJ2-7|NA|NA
CASSLVGDLSYEQYF
TGTGCCAGCAGCTTAGTCGGAGATCTCTCCTATGAGCAGTACTTC
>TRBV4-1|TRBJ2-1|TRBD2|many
CASSPRLADSYNEQFF
TGTGCCAGCAGCCCGCGACTAGCGGACTCCTACAATGAGCAGTTCTTC
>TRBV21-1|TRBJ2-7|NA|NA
CASSKTSYNEQYF
TGTGCCAGCAGCAAAACTAGCTACAATGAGCAGTACTTC
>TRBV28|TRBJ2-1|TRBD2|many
CASSPLGGRALKFF
TGTGCCAGCAGCCCGCTCGGCGGGAGGGCCTTAAAGTTCTTC
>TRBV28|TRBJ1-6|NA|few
CASSFGVWVNRVNSPLHF
TGTGCCAGCAGTTTCGGGGTGTGGGTCAACAGGGTTAATTCACCCCTCCACTTT
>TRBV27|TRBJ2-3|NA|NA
CAGSLKGGTSDTQYF
TGTGCCGGCAGTTTAAAGGGGGGAACCTCAGATACGCAGTATTTT
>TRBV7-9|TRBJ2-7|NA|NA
CASSTRDTHYEQYF
TGTGCCAGCAGCACCCGGGACACCCACTACGAGCAGTACTTC
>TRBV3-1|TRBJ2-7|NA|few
CASSQPGQLRYEQYF
TGTGCCAGCAGCCAACCAGGCCAACTCCGCTACGAGCAGTACTTC
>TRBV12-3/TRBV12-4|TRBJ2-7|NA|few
CASSFLDSKDEQYF
TGTGCCAGCAGTTTCCTGGACTCCAAGGACGAGCAGTACTTC
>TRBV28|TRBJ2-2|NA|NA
CGVVAITGELFF
TGTGGGGTGGTAGCGATCACCGGGGAGCTGTTTTTT
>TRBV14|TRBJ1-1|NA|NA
CASSQGRRGAGKTEAFF
TGTGCCAGCAGCCAAGGAAGAAGGGGGGCGGGAAAGACTGAAGCTTTCTTT
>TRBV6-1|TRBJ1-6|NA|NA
CASSELPTGTINSPLHF
TGTGCCAGCAGTGAACTACCGACCGGGACAATCAATTCACCCCTCCACTTT
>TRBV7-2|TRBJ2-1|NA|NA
CASSLNGASANEQFF
TGTGCCAGCAGCTTAAACGGGGCTAGCGCCAATGAGCAGTTCTTC
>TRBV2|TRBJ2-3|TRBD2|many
CASRWTSGKDTQYF
TGTGCCAGCAGGTGGACTAGCGGCAAGGATACGCAGTATTTT
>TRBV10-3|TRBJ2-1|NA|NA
CTISLQQGPNEQFF
TGTACCATCAGCCTTCAACAGGGCCCAAATGAGCAGTTCTTC
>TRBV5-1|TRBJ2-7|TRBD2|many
CASSPLGGSYEQYF
TGCGCCAGCAGCCCCTTGGGGGGGTCCTACGAGCAGTACTTC
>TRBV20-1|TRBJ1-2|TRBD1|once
CSAPRGGPYGYTF
TGCAGTGCTCCTAGAGGGGGCCCATATGGCTACACCTTC
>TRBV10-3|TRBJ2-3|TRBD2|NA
CAIGVSSGGSTDTQYF
TGTGCCATCGGTGTCTCTAGCGGGGGGAGCACAGATACGCAGTATTTT
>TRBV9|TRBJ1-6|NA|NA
CASSVAGSPLHF
TGTGCCAGCAGCGTGGCCGGCTCACCCCTCCACTTT
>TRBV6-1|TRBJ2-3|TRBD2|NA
CASSEGIYRGVTDTQYF
TGTGCCAGCAGTGAAGGAATCTATCGGGGGGTCACAGATACGCAGTATTTT